These 25 T cell receptor beta chains came from one sample sequenced in a study of T-cell reconstitution after alpha-beta-depleted transplantation in children. Molecular barcoding with unique molecular identifiers was used for the TCRbeta library. A single record per CDR3 protein comes from TCRdb applying MiXCR to the PCR reads. The table lists approximately 400,000 distinct CDR3 sequences, roughly a tenth of them singletons. The sequences come from PBMCs from the stem cell graft donor, collected from the stem cell graft. These receptors all stem from a human donor who donated a stem cell graft to a child with acute myeloid leukemia.

The V call is TRBV20-1, the J call TRBJ2-7, with D possibly matching TRBD2 (6 bases). The CDR3 is 15 residues long. V lost 4 bases, J lost 2 bases, and 18 bases lay in between. Germline CDR1 and CDR2: DFQATT and SNEGSKA (reference sequence). The CDR3, as DNA: TGCAGTGCTATCAGGGCTAGCGCCTATCCCTACGAGCAGTACGTC. Translating gives CSAIRASAYPYEQYV.

This clonotype was seen only a few times. The rearrangement links TRBV12-3 or TRBV12-4 to TRBJ2-2, with D unclear. CDR3 size: 14 residues. Between the trimmed V and J ends, which lost 0 bases and 6 bases, there was a span of 8 bases. In DNA form, the CDR3 reads TGTGCCAGCAGTTTAGCTGGGGTCCCCGGGGAGCTGTTTTTT. Protein: CASSLAGVPGELFF.

CDR3 bases: TGTGCCAGCAGTGCCGGACAGGGTAGGACTGAAGCTTTCTTT. It specifies CASSAGQGRTEAFF. V and J are TRBV6-1 and TRBJ1-1, with TRBD1 identical over 8 bases. Germline loops: CDR1 MNHNS, CDR2 SASEGT. The J segment lost 5 bases and the V segment lost 4 bases, leaving 6 bases of the junction unmatched. The CDR3 loop spans 14 amino acids.

The chain employs TRBV4-2 and TRBJ2-7, with 9 bases fitting TRBD1. The germline gives CDR1 LGHNA, CDR2 YNFKEQ. The CDR3 length is 17 residues. After removal of 4 bases from V and 5 bases from J, the junction contained 15 bases not matched to a gene. Written as DNA, the CDR3 is TGTGCCAGCAGCCCCGGGCTCCGCTGGGACAGGGAGAACGAGCAGTACGTC. As protein: CASSPGLRWDRENEQYV.

This clonotype appeared a few times. The V gene is TRBV6-2 or TRBV6-3, the J gene TRBJ2-7; D not resolved. This CDR3 is 12 amino acids long. Germline CDR1 MNHEY, CDR2 SVGEGT. Trimming removed 6 bases from V and 7 bases from J, with 13 bases in between. CDR3 in DNA: TGTGCCAGCAGCCCTCTTATGGGTGAGCAGTACTTC. It specifies CASSPLMGEQYF.

This clonotype appeared a few times. The J gene is TRBJ2-2, the V gene TRBV12-3 or TRBV12-4, with TRBD1 matching 9 bases. With 9 bases clipped from V and 6 bases from J, the junction kept 11 bases outside the gene matches. This CDR3 region has 15 residues. The CDR3: CASVTGGKVAGELFF. As DNA, the CDR3 is TGTGCCAGTGTTACAGGGGGCAAGGTTGCCGGGGAGCTGTTTTTT.

This chain joins TRBV19 and TRBJ1-5; no definite D call. V lost 5 bases, J lost 2 bases, and 7 bases lay in between. The CDR3 sequence is 13 residues long. CDR1 LNHDA and CDR2 SQIVND come from the germline V gene (reference sequence). CDR3 coding DNA: TGTGCCAGTAGTCCCGTCGGCAATCAGCCCCAGCATTTT. Residues: CASSPVGNQPQHF.

The rearrangement uses TRBV6-1 and TRBJ2-3; 11 bases agree with TRBD1. The CDR3 is 15 residues long. V lost 8 bases and J lost 7; bases outside the gene matches: 11. Germline V gene lookup returns CDR1 MNHNS and CDR2 SASEGT. CDR3 DNA: TGTGCCAGCGGCCCCTCCGGACAGGGGGCCTATACGCAGTATTTT. This sequence encodes CASGPSGQGAYTQYF.

This chain connects TRBV5-8 to TRBJ2-7; D is uncertain. Per the germline V gene, CDR1 is SGHTS and CDR2 is YDEGEE. Trimming removed 4 bases from V and 4 bases from J, with 12 bases in between. CDR3 size: 13 residues. This CDR3 is CASSRQFGYEQYV. CDR3 sequence (DNA): TGTGCCAGCAGCAGGCAGTTCGGGTACGAGCAGTACGTC.

Concerning this clonotype: Since no conserved phenylalanine or tryptophan closes the CDR3, a read error is the likely cause. The rearrangement links TRBV24-1 to TRBJ2-3; 8 bases line up with TRBD2. This CDR3 is 16 amino acids long. Germline assignment: CDR1 KGHDR and CDR2 SFDVKD. Germline trimming cut 1 base from V and 1 base from J; bases unmatched to any gene: 3. This CDR3 reads CATSDFAAGGTDTQYS. The CDR3 DNA is TGTGCCACCAGTGATTTCGCAGCGGGGGGCACAGATACGCAGTATTCT.

This clonotype came up a few times. J is TRBJ2-3 and V is TRBV12-5; TRBD2 agrees at 7 bases. Looked up from germline, CDR1 is LGHNT and CDR2 is FRNRAP. This CDR3 contains 16 residues. Unmatched junction bases numbered 12, after V lost 4 bases and J lost 5 bases. In DNA, the CDR3 is TGTGCTAGTGGTTATTTGGCGGGAGTTCGTCAAGATACGCAGTATTTT. As protein: CASGYLAGVRQDTQYF.

J is TRBJ2-5 and V is TRBV19, with 9 bases aligning to TRBD1. The CDR3 spans 16 residues. Germline assignment: CDR1 LNHDA and CDR2 SQIVND (reference sequence). Unmatched junction bases numbered 8, after V lost 5 bases and J lost 1 base. The chain's CDR3 is CASSFRQGVGQETQYF. The CDR3, as DNA: TGTGCCAGTAGTTTCCGACAGGGGGTGGGCCAAGAGACCCAGTACTTC.

CDR3 region: CSVRKGGEQYV. The CDR3 nucleotides read TGCAGCGTGCGAAAGGGGGGCGAGCAGTACGTC. This rearrangement joins TRBV29-1 to TRBJ2-7; D is perhaps TRBD1 or TRBD2 (6 bases each). CDR1 SQVTM and CDR2 ANQGSEA come from the germline V gene. V shed 6 bases and J shed 6 bases, with 12 bases lying between them. The CDR3 is made up of 11 amino acids.

This chain connects TRBV2 to TRBJ2-3; the D gene is possibly TRBD2 (7 bases). In germline, CDR1 is SNHLY, CDR2 FYNNEI. The CDR3 spans 17 residues. V gave up 6 bases and J gave up 0 bases, with 19 bases separating them. The CDR3 DNA is TGTGCCAGCAGGACTGGGGCGGGGGCACTCAGCACAGATACGCAGTATTTT. It yields the protein CASRTGAGALSTDTQYF.

V and J are TRBV9 and TRBJ2-5, with D possibly matching TRBD2 (6 bases). Trimming shortened V by 0 bases and J by 2 bases, and 11 bases separated the two germline ends. The CDR3 contains 15 residues. CDR1 and CDR2 from the germline V gene are SGDLS and YYNGEE. CDR3: CASSVGPSEQETQYF. CDR3 DNA sequence: TGTGCCAGCAGCGTAGGACCTAGCGAACAAGAGACCCAGTACTTC. Looking up the rest from reference TRBV9 and TRBJ2-5 gives the full variable domain: DSGVTQTPKHLITATGQRVTLRCSPRSGDLSVYWYQQSLDQGLQFLIQYYNGEERAKGNILERFSAQQFPDLHSELNLSSLELGDSALYFCASSVGPSEQETQYFGPGTRLLVL.

This clonotype was counted many times. This chain joins TRBV29-1 and TRBJ2-3; 12 bases align to TRBD2. V lost 5 bases to trimming and J lost 1 base; unmatched junction nucleotides: 4. The CDR3 consists of 15 residues. CDR1 and CDR2 (germline): SQVTM, ANQGSEA. CDR3 region: CSVRTSGTGTDTQYF. In DNA, the CDR3 is TGCAGCGTTCGGACTAGCGGGACTGGCACAGATACGCAGTATTTT.

This clonotype was observed a few times. The V call is TRBV3-1, the J call TRBJ2-1, with 9 bases lining up with TRBD2. CDR3 length equals 13 residues. Germline-derived CDR1 and CDR2 are LGHDT and YNNKEL (reference sequence). V lost 6 bases, J lost 8 bases, and 5 bases stayed unmatched. The CDR3 region is CASSRGGADEQFF. CDR3 in DNA: TGTGCCAGCAGTCGCGGGGGGGCAGATGAGCAGTTCTTC.

This clonotype was counted at least ten times. DNA for the CDR3: TGTGCCAGCGCGGCAGGGGGATCCCATCAGCCCCAGCATTTT. Translation gives CASAAGGSHQPQHF. This sequence joins TRBV7-6 and TRBJ1-5, with 7 bases identical to TRBD1. Trimming took 8 bases from V and 5 from J; bases not matched to a gene: 9. The CDR3 extends over 14 amino acids. Germline V gene sequence: CDR1 SGHVS, CDR2 FNYEAQ. The full variable domain, in which reference TRBV7-6 and TRBJ1-5 provide the parts outside the CDR3, is GAGVSQSPRYKVTKRGQDVALRCDPISGHVSLYWYRQALGQGPEFLTYFNYEAQQDKSGLPNDRFSAERPEGSISTLTIQRTEQRDSAMYRCASAAGGSHQPQHFGDGTRLSIL.

This clonotype occurred many times. The V gene is TRBV9, the J gene TRBJ1-6, with D possibly TRBD1 on 5 matching bases. This CDR3 is 13 amino acids long. Trimming removed 7 bases from V and 7 bases from J, with 12 bases in between. Germline assignment: CDR1 SGDLS and CDR2 YYNGEE. The CDR3 loop is CASGSGQNSPLHF. CDR3 in DNA: TGTGCCAGCGGGTCAGGGCAGAATTCACCCCTCCACTTT.

This clonotype was detected many times. J is TRBJ2-2 and V is TRBV6-1; the match to TRBD1 covers 10 bases. The junction had 0 bases not matched to a gene; V was cut back by 4 bases and J by 1 base. Germline CDR1 and CDR2: MNHNS and SASEGT. CDR3 size: 15 residues. In nucleotides, the CDR3 is TGTGCCAGCAGTGGGACAGGGGGGAACACCGGGGAGCTGTTTTTT. This translates into CASSGTGGNTGELFF.

A remark on this clonotype: Just one base apart from a much larger clone, this may be a read error. The genes are TRBV12-3 or TRBV12-4 and TRBJ1-3, with D possibly TRBD1 on 5 matching bases. Trimming left V 3 bases short and J 4 bases short, with 7 bases between. This CDR3 region has 13 residues. The CDR3 DNA sequence: TGTGCCAGCAGTTTTCGACAGGGAAACACCATATATTTT. It translates to CASSFRQGNTIYF.

The chain employs TRBV6-1 and TRBJ1-3, with TRBD1 as a possible D gene (6 bases). Looked up from germline, CDR1 is MNHNS and CDR2 is SASEGT. Trimming stripped 6 bases from V and 4 bases from J, with 16 bases between. The CDR3 consists of 15 residues. CDR3 residues: CASSTMAQGGNTIYF. The CDR3 region has the DNA TGTGCCAGCAGCACCATGGCCCAGGGGGGAAACACCATATATTTT.

The J gene is TRBJ2-2, the V gene TRBV11-3; 12 bases agree with TRBD1. CDR1 and CDR2 from the germline V gene are SGHNT and YENEEA. This CDR3 comprises 16 residues. Germline trimming cut 3 bases from V and 2 bases from J; bases unmatched to any gene: 1. CDR3 sequence (DNA): TGTGCCAGCAGCTTCGGGACAGGGGGCAACACCGGGGAGCTGTTTTTT. Amino acids: CASSFGTGGNTGELFF.

The CDR3 coding sequence is TGTGCCAGCAGTTTAAGCGGGAGGGCCAATGAGCAGTTCTTC. This gives the protein CASSLSGRANEQFF. The rearrangement uses TRBV12-3 or TRBV12-4 and TRBJ2-1, with TRBD2 identical over 10 bases. With 2 bases clipped from V and 6 bases from J, the junction kept 1 base outside the gene matches. CDR3 length equals 14 residues.

In this sample, this clonotype turned up a few times. The chain carries TRBV7-2 and TRBJ2-4, with D perhaps matching TRBD2 (7 bases). Germline loops: CDR1 SGHTA, CDR2 FQGNSA. The CDR3 sequence is 15 residues long. Trimming pared 8 bases from V and 7 bases from J, leaving 21 bases between. DNA of the CDR3: TGTGCCAGCGGGAAAGGGGGGGGGGCAGGTAACATTCAGTACTTC. Its protein product is CASGKGGGAGNIQYF.